This T cell receptor (beta chain) is drawn from a study of blood T cell repertoires in COVID-19. Overall study: From T cells, B-cell-depleted T cells, or PBMCs came the material, which was cDNA or gDNA.

CDR1 and CDR2 from the germline V gene are SGHRS and YFSETQ. The CDR3 extends over 15 amino acids. The germline V and J ends were trimmed by 2 bases and 0 bases, with 9 bases remaining between them. Study processing details: Amplification with reference gene primers provided the estimates of nucleated cell counts. Clones were sequenced by immunoSEQ multiplex PCR, and TCRdb holds only the in-frame ones, with some missing. That table gives V, J and clone size, and the DNA gave D and trimming. The sample consists of some 400,000 clones, around 87% of them appearing once. This TCR was sampled from a human donor in a cohort sampled during active COVID-19. The gene calls are TRBV5-1 and TRBJ2-1; D might be TRBD2 (6 bases). The sample taken for sequencing was peripheral blood. The CDR3 coding sequence is TGCGCCAGCAGCTTTGGGGGGAGCTCCTACAATGAGCAGTTCTTC. Translating gives CASSFGGSSYNEQFF.